These T cell receptor beta chains were read from a single sample in a study of T cell responses to AZD1222 COVID-19 vaccine. The method was immunoSEQ multiplex PCR; TCRdb's version includes in-frame clones alone and lacks a portion of them. The table includes some 120,000 clones, over 75% detected once. The sample consisted of peripheral blood, taken on day 0 of AZD1222 vaccination. The receptors derive from an adult in good health. Each CDR3 is given with its conserved first and last residue. Each record gives: CDR3 length, V gene, clone size, D gene, J gene, CDR3 DNA, CDR3 protein. D genes are given only for firm matches. Clone size is stated in some rows and not others, as once, few, many or a class when expanded.

len: 14
v_gene: TRBV6-5
abundance: .
d_gene: TRBD1
j_gene: TRBJ2-7
CDR3nt: TGTGCCAGCACTACAGGGGGCAATTTCTACGAGCAGTACTTC
CDR3aa: CASTTGGNFYEQYF

len: 14
v_gene: TRBV7-9
abundance: .
d_gene: .
j_gene: TRBJ1-1
CDR3nt: TGTGCCAGCAGCTTACAGGGCGGGGGCACTGAAGCTTTCTTT
CDR3aa: CASSLQGGGTEAFF

len: 13
v_gene: TRBV30
abundance: .
d_gene: TRBD1
j_gene: TRBJ1-6
CDR3nt: TGTGCCTGGGGTACAGGGGGGGATTCACCCCTCCACTTT
CDR3aa: CAWGTGGDSPLHF

len: 15
v_gene: TRBV28
abundance: .
d_gene: .
j_gene: TRBJ1-6
CDR3nt: TGTGCCAGCGGCCTAGCATACCCTAGGGATTCACCCCTCCACTTT
CDR3aa: CASGLAYPRDSPLHF

len: 15
v_gene: TRBV5-1
abundance: .
d_gene: TRBD1
j_gene: TRBJ2-5
CDR3nt: TGCGCCAGCAGCGACCGGACAGGGGCTGGGGAGACCCAGTACTTC
CDR3aa: CASSDRTGAGETQYF

len: 17
v_gene: TRBV19
abundance: .
d_gene: TRBD1
j_gene: TRBJ1-6
CDR3nt: TGTGCCAGTAGTCCTACAGGGACAGGGTCCTATAATTCACCCCTCCACTTT
CDR3aa: CASSPTGTGSYNSPLHF

len: 15
v_gene: TRBV2
abundance: .
d_gene: TRBD1
j_gene: TRBJ2-5
CDR3nt: TGTGCCAGCAGTGGTTGGGGACAGCTTCAAGAGACCCAGTACTTC
CDR3aa: CASSGWGQLQETQYF

len: 16
v_gene: TRBV7-8
abundance: .
d_gene: .
j_gene: TRBJ1-2
CDR3nt: TGTGCCAGCACCCCCCGGCGGAGGGCCCCTTCCTATGGCTACACCTTC
CDR3aa: CASTPRRRAPSYGYTF

len: 17
v_gene: TRBV10-2
abundance: .
d_gene: TRBD1
j_gene: TRBJ1-2
CDR3nt: TGCGCCAGCAGTGATAGCGGACAGGGGGAGTTCAACTATGGCTACACCTTC
CDR3aa: CASSDSGQGEFNYGYTF

len: 16
v_gene: TRBV10-3
abundance: .
d_gene: .
j_gene: TRBJ1-5
CDR3nt: TGTGCCATCAGTGAGAGTTGGACAGCGGGTAATCAGCCCCAGCATTTT
CDR3aa: CAISESWTAGNQPQHF

len: 13
v_gene: TRBV7-2
abundance: .
d_gene: .
j_gene: TRBJ1-1
CDR3nt: TGTGCCAGCAGCGCTCAGTCGAACACTGAAGCTTTCTTT
CDR3aa: CASSAQSNTEAFF

len: 14
v_gene: TRBV7-2
abundance: .
d_gene: .
j_gene: TRBJ2-2
CDR3nt: TGTGCCAGCAGCTTAGTGGCGGGAAGCGGGGAGCTGTTTTTT
CDR3aa: CASSLVAGSGELFF

len: 14
v_gene: TRBV28
abundance: .
d_gene: .
j_gene: TRBJ2-5
CDR3nt: TGTGCCAGCAGTTTACGGGCCACCCAAGAGACCCAGTACTTC
CDR3aa: CASSLRATQETQYF

len: 15
v_gene: TRBV9
abundance: few
d_gene: TRBD2
j_gene: TRBJ2-3
CDR3nt: TGTGCCAGCAGCGCCGGGACTAGAGGCGCAGATACGCAGTATTTT
CDR3aa: CASSAGTRGADTQYF

len: 15
v_gene: TRBV6-5
abundance: .
d_gene: .
j_gene: TRBJ2-3
CDR3nt: TGTGCCAGCAGTTACTCCGGGCGCTACACAGATACGCAGTATTTT
CDR3aa: CASSYSGRYTDTQYF

len: 14
v_gene: TRBV19
abundance: .
d_gene: TRBD1
j_gene: TRBJ1-2
CDR3nt: TGTGCCAGTAGTATCAACCGACAGGGGGATGGCTACACCTTC
CDR3aa: CASSINRQGDGYTF

len: 14
v_gene: TRBV2
abundance: .
d_gene: .
j_gene: TRBJ2-7
CDR3nt: TGTGCCAGCACAGGGGTGATGAGCTCCTACGAGCAGTACTTC
CDR3aa: CASTGVMSSYEQYF

len: 15
v_gene: TRBV5-1
abundance: once
d_gene: TRBD2
j_gene: TRBJ2-5
CDR3nt: TGCGCCAGCAGCTTGGTTAGCGGGAGCACCGAGACCCAGTACTTC
CDR3aa: CASSLVSGSTETQYF

len: 17
v_gene: TRBV18
abundance: .
d_gene: .
j_gene: TRBJ2-1
CDR3nt: TGTGCCAGCTCACCCCCGACGGGGTGGGGGACCTACAATGAGCAGTTCTTC
CDR3aa: CASSPPTGWGTYNEQFF

len: 15
v_gene: TRBV5-1
abundance: .
d_gene: TRBD2
j_gene: TRBJ2-7
CDR3nt: TGCGCCAGCACCATGTCGGGGGGAAGCTCCTACGAGCAGTACTTC
CDR3aa: CASTMSGGSSYEQYF

len: 14
v_gene: TRBV14
abundance: .
d_gene: TRBD1
j_gene: TRBJ2-5
CDR3nt: TGTGCCAGCAGGGGCGGACAGGGATACGAGACCCAGTACTTC
CDR3aa: CASRGGQGYETQYF

len: 17
v_gene: TRBV7-3
abundance: once
d_gene: .
j_gene: TRBJ2-7
CDR3nt: TGTGCCAGCAGCCCCGGGGGAGGGGGCTTACGAGGGGACGAGCAGTACTTC
CDR3aa: CASSPGGGGLRGDEQYF

len: 13
v_gene: TRBV28
abundance: .
d_gene: .
j_gene: TRBJ1-1
CDR3nt: TGTGCCTCTCGGGAGAGGGGCCGGGCTGAAGCTTTCTTT
CDR3aa: CASRERGRAEAFF

len: 14
v_gene: TRBV7-9
abundance: .
d_gene: .
j_gene: TRBJ2-3
CDR3nt: TGTGCCAGCAGCCAGGGGGGGAACGTGGATACGCAGTATTTT
CDR3aa: CASSQGGNVDTQYF

len: 15
v_gene: TRBV5-1
abundance: .
d_gene: TRBD2
j_gene: TRBJ2-7
CDR3nt: TGCGCCAGCAGCTTCCTAGCGGGAGTGACCTACGAGCAGTACTTC
CDR3aa: CASSFLAGVTYEQYF

len: 15
v_gene: TRBV7-6
abundance: .
d_gene: .
j_gene: TRBJ1-1
CDR3nt: TGTGCCAGCAGCTTGGGGTCCTCGGTGAACACTGAAGCTTTCTTT
CDR3aa: CASSLGSSVNTEAFF

len: 13
v_gene: TRBV11-2
abundance: .
d_gene: .
j_gene: TRBJ2-7
CDR3nt: TGTGCCAGCAGACGGGACGGCTCCTACGAGCAGTACTTC
CDR3aa: CASRRDGSYEQYF

len: 12
v_gene: TRBV10-1
abundance: .
d_gene: .
j_gene: TRBJ2-1
CDR3nt: TGCGCCAGCAGTGATAGGGACTCCAGGCAGTTCTTC
CDR3aa: CASSDRDSRQFF

len: 11
v_gene: TRBV29-1
abundance: .
d_gene: TRBD1
j_gene: TRBJ2-7
CDR3nt: TGCAGCGTCGGGACAGGGGACGAGCAGTACTTC
CDR3aa: CSVGTGDEQYF

len: 16
v_gene: TRBV3-1/TRBV3-2
abundance: .
d_gene: .
j_gene: TRBJ2-3
CDR3nt: TGTGCCAGCAGCCCGGGACTCGGCGGAGGCACAGATACGCAGTATTTT
CDR3aa: CASSPGLGGGTDTQYF

len: 15
v_gene: TRBV7-2
abundance: .
d_gene: .
j_gene: TRBJ1-2
CDR3nt: TGTGCCAGCAGCCAGGGAGGTGTCTTGGGTTTTGGCTACACCTTC
CDR3aa: CASSQGGVLGFGYTF

len: 16
v_gene: TRBV27
abundance: once
d_gene: TRBD1
j_gene: TRBJ1-4
CDR3nt: TGTGCCAGCGCCCTGATCCCTCCAGGGGGGAATGAAAAACTGTTTTTT
CDR3aa: CASALIPPGGNEKLFF

len: 11
v_gene: TRBV3-1/TRBV3-2
abundance: .
d_gene: .
j_gene: TRBJ2-5
CDR3nt: TGTGCCAGCAGCCAATCGAGGACCCAGTACTTC
CDR3aa: CASSQSRTQYF

len: 13
v_gene: TRBV29-1
abundance: few
d_gene: .
j_gene: TRBJ1-1
CDR3nt: TGCAGCGCCCTTCAGGGTGTGGACACTGAAGCTTTCTTT
CDR3aa: CSALQGVDTEAFF

len: 13
v_gene: TRBV20-1
abundance: .
d_gene: TRBD1
j_gene: TRBJ1-5
CDR3nt: TGCAGTGCTAGTACAGGGGCCAATCAGCCCCAGCATTTT
CDR3aa: CSASTGANQPQHF

len: 12
v_gene: TRBV5-6
abundance: .
d_gene: .
j_gene: TRBJ1-2
CDR3nt: TGTGCCAGCAGCTTGGCTTCAGGGGGCTACACCTTC
CDR3aa: CASSLASGGYTF

len: 11
v_gene: TRBV12-3/TRBV12-4
abundance: .
d_gene: .
j_gene: TRBJ2-2
CDR3nt: TGTGCCAGCAGTCTTATCGGGGAGCTGTTTTTT
CDR3aa: CASSLIGELFF

len: 17
v_gene: TRBV24-1
abundance: few
d_gene: TRBD2
j_gene: TRBJ2-2
CDR3nt: TGTGCCACCAGTGATTTCGGCGGGAGGTTGGACACCGGGGAGCTGTTTTTT
CDR3aa: CATSDFGGRLDTGELFF

len: 16
v_gene: TRBV15
abundance: .
d_gene: TRBD1
j_gene: TRBJ1-4
CDR3nt: TGTGCCACCAGCAGAGGCGGGACAGGGGGCAATGAAAAACTGTTTTTT
CDR3aa: CATSRGGTGGNEKLFF

len: 15
v_gene: TRBV10-2
abundance: .
d_gene: TRBD1
j_gene: TRBJ2-2
CDR3nt: TGCGCCAGCAACAGGGGGATCACGAACACCGGGGAGCTGTTTTTT
CDR3aa: CASNRGITNTGELFF

len: 16
v_gene: TRBV27
abundance: .
d_gene: .
j_gene: TRBJ2-2
CDR3nt: TGTGCCAGCTCCTCCCAGGGGCCGGCGAACACCGGGGAGCTGTTTTTT
CDR3aa: CASSSQGPANTGELFF

len: 14
v_gene: TRBV2
abundance: once
d_gene: TRBD2
j_gene: TRBJ2-3
CDR3nt: TGTGCCAGCAGACGGACTAGCGGTACAGATACGCAGTATTTT
CDR3aa: CASRRTSGTDTQYF

len: 16
v_gene: TRBV19
abundance: few
d_gene: .
j_gene: TRBJ2-7
CDR3nt: TGTGCCAGTAGTATAGCCGGGACCGCGAGCTCCTACGAGCAGTACTTC
CDR3aa: CASSIAGTASSYEQYF

len: 18
v_gene: TRBV7-9
abundance: .
d_gene: .
j_gene: TRBJ2-2
CDR3nt: TGTGCCAGCAGCTTACTCCCCGTGGTCGGTGGGGGCACCGGGGAGCTGTTTTTT
CDR3aa: CASSLLPVVGGGTGELFF

len: 15
v_gene: TRBV28
abundance: .
d_gene: .
j_gene: TRBJ2-2
CDR3nt: TGTGCCAGCAGTTTTTCGTCGGGGAACACCGGGGAGCTGTTTTTT
CDR3aa: CASSFSSGNTGELFF

len: 12
v_gene: TRBV28
abundance: .
d_gene: .
j_gene: TRBJ2-3
CDR3nt: TGTGCCAGCAGTTGGGCGGGGGATACGCAGTATTTT
CDR3aa: CASSWAGDTQYF

len: 13
v_gene: TRBV18
abundance: .
d_gene: TRBD1
j_gene: TRBJ1-2
CDR3nt: TGTGCCAGCTCGCAGGGGGGGAACTATGGCTACACCTTC
CDR3aa: CASSQGGNYGYTF

len: 13
v_gene: TRBV29-1
abundance: .
d_gene: TRBD1
j_gene: TRBJ1-1
CDR3nt: TGCAGCGTTGAGGACAGGGGGAACACTGAAGCTTTCTTT
CDR3aa: CSVEDRGNTEAFF

len: 14
v_gene: TRBV5-4
abundance: few
d_gene: .
j_gene: TRBJ2-5
CDR3nt: TGTGCCAGCAGCCAAACAGGACAGCAAGAGACCCAGTACTTC
CDR3aa: CASSQTGQQETQYF

len: 12
v_gene: TRBV11-3
abundance: .
d_gene: .
j_gene: TRBJ2-3
CDR3nt: TGTGCCAGCAGCCCTCAGACAGGTCGGCTGTATTTT
CDR3aa: CASSPQTGRLYF